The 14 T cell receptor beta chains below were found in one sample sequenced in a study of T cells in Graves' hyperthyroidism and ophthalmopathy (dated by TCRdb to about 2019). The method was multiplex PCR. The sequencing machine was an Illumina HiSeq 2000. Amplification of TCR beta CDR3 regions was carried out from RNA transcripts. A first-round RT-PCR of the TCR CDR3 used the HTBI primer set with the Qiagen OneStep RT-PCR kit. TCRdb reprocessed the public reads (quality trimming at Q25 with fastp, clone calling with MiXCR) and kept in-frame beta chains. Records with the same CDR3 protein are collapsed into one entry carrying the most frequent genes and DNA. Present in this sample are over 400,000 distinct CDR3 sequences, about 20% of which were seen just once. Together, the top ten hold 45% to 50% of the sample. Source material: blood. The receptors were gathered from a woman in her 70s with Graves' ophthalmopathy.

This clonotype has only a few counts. CDR3 protein: CASSYRGLQGNTEAFF. The CDR3 region has the DNA TGTGCCAGCAGTTACAGGGGCCTCCAGGGGAACACTGAAGCTTTCTTT. This chain uses TRBV27 with TRBJ1-1; 7 positions match TRBD1. The CDR3 loop spans 16 amino acids. Trimming at V came to 4 bases and at J to 1 base, leaving 9 bases not matched to a gene. Germline CDR1 reads MNHEY; CDR2 reads SMNVEV (reference sequence).

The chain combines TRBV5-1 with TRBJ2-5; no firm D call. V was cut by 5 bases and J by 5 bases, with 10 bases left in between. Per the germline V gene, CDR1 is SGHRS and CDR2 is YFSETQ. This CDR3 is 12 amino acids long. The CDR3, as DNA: TGCGCCAGCAGGATAGGAGTTGAGACCCAGTACTTC. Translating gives CASRIGVETQYF.

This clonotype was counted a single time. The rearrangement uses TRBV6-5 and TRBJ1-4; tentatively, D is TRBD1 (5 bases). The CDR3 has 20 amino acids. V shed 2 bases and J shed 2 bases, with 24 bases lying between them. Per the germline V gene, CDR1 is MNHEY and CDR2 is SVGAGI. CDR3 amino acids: CASSYGPRVAPLATNEKLFF. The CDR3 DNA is TGTGCCAGCAGTTACGGCCCCAGGGTGGCCCCTTTGGCGACTAATGAAAAACTGTTTTTT.

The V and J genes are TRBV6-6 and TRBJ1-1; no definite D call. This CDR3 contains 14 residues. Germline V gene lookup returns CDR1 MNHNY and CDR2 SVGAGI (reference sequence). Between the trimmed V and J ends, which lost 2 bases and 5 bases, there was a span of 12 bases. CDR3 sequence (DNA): TGTGCCAGCAGTTACGGACCACGAGGGACTGAAGCTTTCTTT. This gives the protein CASSYGPRGTEAFF.

The CDR3 here is CASKGRLAGGRYTGELFF. The DNA of the CDR3 is TGTGCCAGTAAAGGTCGGCTAGCGGGAGGCCGTTACACCGGGGAGCTGTTTTTT. The chain carries TRBV19 and TRBJ2-2, with 11 positions matching TRBD2. Germline CDR1 LNHDA, CDR2 SQIVND (reference sequence). V dropped 7 bases and J dropped 3; count of bases not matched to a gene: 13. This CDR3 has 18 residues.

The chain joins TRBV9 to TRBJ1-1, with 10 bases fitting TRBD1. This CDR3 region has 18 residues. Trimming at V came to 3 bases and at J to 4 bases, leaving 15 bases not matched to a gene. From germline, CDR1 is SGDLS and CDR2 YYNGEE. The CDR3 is CASSAQPGQGTRTTEAFF. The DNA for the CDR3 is TGTGCCAGCAGCGCACAACCGGGACAGGGGACTCGGACCACTGAAGCTTTCTTT.

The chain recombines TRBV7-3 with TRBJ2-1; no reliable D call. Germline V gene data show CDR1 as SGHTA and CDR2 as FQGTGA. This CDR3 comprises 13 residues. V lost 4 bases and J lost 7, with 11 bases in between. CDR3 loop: CASSSSLRNEQFF. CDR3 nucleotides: TGTGCCAGCAGCTCCTCCTTGCGAAATGAGCAGTTCTTC. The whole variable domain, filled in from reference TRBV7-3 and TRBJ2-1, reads GAGVSQTPSNKVTEKGKYVELRCDPISGHTALYWYRQSLGQGPEFLIYFQGTGAADDSGLPNDRFFAVRPEGSVSTLKIQRTERGDSAVYLCASSSSLRNEQFFGPGTRLTVL.

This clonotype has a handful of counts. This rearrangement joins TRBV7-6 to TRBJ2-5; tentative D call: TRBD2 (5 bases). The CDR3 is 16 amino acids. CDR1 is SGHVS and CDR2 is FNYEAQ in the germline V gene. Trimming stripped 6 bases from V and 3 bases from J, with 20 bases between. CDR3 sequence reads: CASSQGNGGLKETQYF. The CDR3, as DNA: TGTGCCAGCAGTCAAGGGAACGGAGGACTCAAAGAGACCCAGTACTTC.

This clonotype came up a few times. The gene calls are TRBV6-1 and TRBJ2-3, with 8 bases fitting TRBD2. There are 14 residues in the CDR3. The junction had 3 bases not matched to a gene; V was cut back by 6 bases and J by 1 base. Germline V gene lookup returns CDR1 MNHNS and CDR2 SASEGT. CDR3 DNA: TGTGCCAGCAGACAGACTAGCGGCACAGATACGCAGTATTTT. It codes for CASRQTSGTDTQYF.

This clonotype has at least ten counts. The CDR3 here is CASSPGLAGYEQYF. CDR3 nucleotides: TGTGCCAGCAGTCCGGGACTAGCGGGTTACGAGCAGTACTTC. The V gene is TRBV2, the J gene TRBJ2-7; 12 bases map to TRBD2. V shed 5 bases and J 4 bases; nucleotides not matched to a gene: 3. CDR1 and CDR2 from the germline V gene are SNHLY and FYNNEI. This CDR3 has 14 amino acids.

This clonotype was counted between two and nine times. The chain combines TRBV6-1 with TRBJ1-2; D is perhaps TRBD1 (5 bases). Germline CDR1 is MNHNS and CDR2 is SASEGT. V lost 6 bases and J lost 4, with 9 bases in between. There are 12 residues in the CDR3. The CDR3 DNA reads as TGTGCCAGCAGATCTGACAGCTATGGCTACACCTTC. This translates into CASRSDSYGYTF.

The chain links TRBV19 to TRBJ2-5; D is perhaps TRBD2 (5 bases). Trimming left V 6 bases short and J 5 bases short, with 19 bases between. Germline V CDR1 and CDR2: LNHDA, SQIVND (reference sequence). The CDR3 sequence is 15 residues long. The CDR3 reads CASSPESGLSETQYF. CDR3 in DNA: TGTGCCAGTAGCCCCGAGAGCGGTCTGTCGGAGACCCAGTACTTC.

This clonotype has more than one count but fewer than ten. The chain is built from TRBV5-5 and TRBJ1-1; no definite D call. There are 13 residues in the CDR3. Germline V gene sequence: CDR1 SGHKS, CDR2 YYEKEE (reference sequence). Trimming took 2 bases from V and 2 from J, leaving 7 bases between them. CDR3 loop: CASSFVPNTEAFF. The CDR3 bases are TGTGCCAGCAGCTTCGTTCCCAACACTGAAGCTTTCTTT.

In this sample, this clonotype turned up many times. The CDR3 here is CASSQGYMNTEAFF. CDR3 nucleotide sequence: TGTGCCAGCAGCCAAGGATATATGAACACTGAAGCTTTCTTT. The chain has TRBV3-1 and TRBJ1-1, with no clear D. The CDR3 loop spans 14 amino acids. Trimming removed 1 base at V and 0 bases at J, with 6 bases between. Per germline, CDR1 LGHDT and CDR2 YNNKEL (reference sequence).